The entry that follows covers one T cell receptor beta chain sequence. V was shortened by 0 bases and J by 0 bases, with 8 bases between the two germline ends. Germline V gene sequence: CDR1 KGHSH, CDR2 LQKENI. This CDR3 is built from 15 residues. The data are from a study of T cell responses to AZD1222 COVID-19 vaccine. Sequencing was performed with immunoSEQ multiplex PCR; in TCRdb, only in-frame clones are kept and a portion is missing. Of some 94,000 clones in the sample, roughly nine tenths were seen once. Source: peripheral blood, taken 28 days after the second AZD1222 dose. This receptor was taken from an adult who received the AZD1222 COVID-19 vaccine. The V gene is TRBV18, the J gene TRBJ1-2; D remains ambiguous. The CDR3 here is CASSPPVEANYGYTF. The CDR3 bases are TGTGCCAGCTCACCACCGGTGGAAGCTAACTATGGCTACACCTTC.